This T cell receptor beta chain was retrieved from a study of technical replicates of blood from a few donors (dated by TCRdb to between 2016 and 2019). The CDR1 and CDR2 encoded by the germline V gene are SQVTM and ANQGSEA. Spanning cysteine to phenylalanine, the CDR3 consists of 15 amino acids. Here the CDR3 DNA is all that survives: 45 bases in frame from base 1. V gives up 6 bases and J gives up 5 bases, and the segment between their germline ends measures 19 bases. Remarks on this clone: No cognate antigen has been identified for it. The sample holds no much larger clone one base away, and base qualities are not on file.

The library was prepared using the immunoSEQ multiplex PCR assay. The immuneACCESS repertoire file appears here via TCRdb, limited to in-frame rearrangements. These files lack a portion of the clones; in checked studies, under half of the deficit traces to unresolved V genes, and the cause of the others is not known. Across this sample there are about 60,000 clones, with about 86% seen only once. The ten largest clones take up 5% to 6.5% of the sample. Sequencing was performed on PBMCs. The sequence came from a human donor in good health. Some clones in this sample may be carry-over from other donors' samples. The V gene is TRBV29-1 and the J gene is TRBJ2-2; the D region possibly corresponds to TRBD2 (6 bases align). CDR3 protein: CSVGSPGAGTGELFF. Read as DNA, the sequence is TGCAGCGTAGGGTCCCCCGGAGCGGGTACCGGGGAGCTGTTTTTT.